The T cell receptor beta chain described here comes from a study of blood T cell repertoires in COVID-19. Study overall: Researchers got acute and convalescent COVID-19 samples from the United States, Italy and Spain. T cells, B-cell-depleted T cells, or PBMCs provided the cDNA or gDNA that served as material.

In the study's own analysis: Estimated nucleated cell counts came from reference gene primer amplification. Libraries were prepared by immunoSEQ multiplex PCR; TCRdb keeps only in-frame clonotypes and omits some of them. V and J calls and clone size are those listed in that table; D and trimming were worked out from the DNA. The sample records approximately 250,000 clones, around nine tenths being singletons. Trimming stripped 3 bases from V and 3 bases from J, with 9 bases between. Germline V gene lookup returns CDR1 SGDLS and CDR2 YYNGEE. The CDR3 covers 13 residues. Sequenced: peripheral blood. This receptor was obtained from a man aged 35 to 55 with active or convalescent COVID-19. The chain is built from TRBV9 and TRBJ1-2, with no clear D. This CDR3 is CASSASLDYGYTF. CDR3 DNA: TGTGCCAGCAGCGCTAGTCTCGACTATGGCTACACCTTC.